A single sample is the source of the 14 T cell receptor beta chains below, sequenced in a study of identical twins. Each CDR3 protein gets one entry after TCRdb re-called the 5' RACE reads with MiXCR. The sample has 240,000 or so distinct CDR3 sequences, under 12% seen once. The sample taken for sequencing was memory T cells sorted from blood. These receptor sequences come from a man in his fifties in good health.

V usage is TRBV19 and J usage is TRBJ1-5, with TRBD1 matching 9 bases. Unmatched junction bases numbered 6, after V lost 10 bases and J lost 5 bases. The CDR3 has 13 amino acids. Germline CDR1 LNHDA, CDR2 SQIVND (reference sequence). CDR3 in DNA: TGTGCCACGAGGGGGACAGGGTATCAGCCCCAGCATTTT. This sequence encodes CATRGTGYQPQHF. Together with reference TRBV19 and TRBJ1-5, the CDR3 gives the full variable domain: DGGITQSPKYLFRKEGQNVTLSCEQNLNHDAMYWYRQDPGQGLRLIYYSQIVNDFQKGDIAEGYSVSREKKESFPLTVTSAQKNPTAFYLCATRGTGYQPQHFGDGTRLSIL.

This clonotype was detected many times. The CDR3 protein is CASSYSGTGGLRQPQHF. The CDR3 coding sequence is TGTGCCAGCAGTTACTCAGGGACAGGGGGCCTCCGGCAGCCCCAGCATTTT. The chain has TRBV6-2 or TRBV6-3 and TRBJ1-5; TRBD1 aligns across 12 bases. V was pared by 0 bases and J by 7 bases, with 7 bases of the junction left unmatched. This CDR3 spans 17 amino acids. Per germline, CDR1 MNHEY and CDR2 SVGEGT.

This clonotype was counted ten times or more. The chain uses TRBV28 and TRBJ2-5, with D tentatively TRBD1 or TRBD2 (5 bases each). Trimming pared 1 base from V and 0 bases from J, leaving 27 bases between. The CDR3 has 21 amino acids. The germline CDR1 and CDR2 sequences are MDHEN and SYDVKM. The CDR3 coding sequence is TGTGCCAGCAGTTTATTTGGTTTGTATCGGGACGGCTCCCTGTACCAAGAGACCCAGTACTTC. Translated, it gives CASSLFGLYRDGSLYQETQYF.

This clonotype was seen a handful of times. The chain uses TRBV28 and TRBJ1-6, with D perhaps TRBD1 (5 bases). Deletions cut 2 bases from V and 2 bases from J, with 13 bases between. Germline V gene lookup returns CDR1 MDHEN and CDR2 SYDVKM. CDR3 length: 17 amino acids. CDR3: CASSLAGTGAYNSPLHF. The CDR3 coding sequence is TGTGCCAGCAGTTTAGCCGGGACCGGGGCCTATAATTCACCCCTCCACTTT.

The table lists this clonotype with a few counts. The chain is built from TRBV5-1 and TRBJ2-7, with D unresolved. Germline-derived CDR1 and CDR2 are SGHRS and YFSETQ. Trimming cost V 3 bases and J 6 bases, with 10 bases left between them. The CDR3 has 12 amino acids. CDR3 nucleotide sequence: TGCGCCAGCAGCTACGATAGGGCCGAGCAGTACTTC. Its protein is CASSYDRAEQYF.

This clonotype came up many times. The chain links TRBV6-1 to TRBJ2-7; the D gene is possibly TRBD2 (5 bases). Trimming took off 6 bases at V and 2 bases at J, with 14 bases between the two ends. The CDR3 extends over 14 amino acids. Germline lookup yields CDR1 MNHNS and CDR2 SASEGT. CDR3 residues: CASSLTEGPYEQYF. CDR3 DNA: TGTGCCAGCAGCCTAACAGAGGGCCCCTACGAGCAGTACTTC.

The chain carries TRBV15 and TRBJ2-3; the D gene is possibly TRBD2 (7 bases). CDR1 and CDR2 (germline): LNHNV, YYDKDF (reference sequence). This CDR3 is built from 18 residues. V shed 0 bases and J shed 4 bases, with 20 bases lying between them. This CDR3 reads CATSREKGGGARADTQYF. Here the CDR3 DNA reads TGTGCCACCAGCAGAGAGAAGGGAGGGGGGGCCAGGGCAGATACGCAGTATTTT.

This clonotype is a singleton in its sample. With a much larger clone just one base away, this may be a read error. The chain has TRBV11-2 and TRBJ2-7; D is ambiguous. Germline CDR1 reads SGHAT; CDR2 reads FQNNGV. V was cut by 5 bases and J by 6 bases, with 23 bases left in between. The CDR3 covers 16 residues. The CDR3 DNA reads as TGTGCCAGCAGCCCGGCGGACCGAGCCCTAAACTGCGAGCAGTACTTC. Its translation: CASSPADRALNCEQYF.

This clonotype was counted ten times or more. The chain couples TRBV24-1 to TRBJ2-5; 7 nucleotides match TRBD1. V gave up 3 bases and J gave up 5 bases; unmatched junction bases: 11. This CDR3 has 16 amino acids. From germline, CDR1 is KGHDR and CDR2 SFDVKD. CDR3 loop: CATSDRGTEKGETQYF. The CDR3 DNA reads as TGTGCCACCAGTGATAGGGGGACAGAAAAAGGGGAGACCCAGTACTTC.

The chain uses TRBV4-3 and TRBJ1-2; D possibly corresponds to TRBD1 (5 bases). Trimming shortened V by 3 bases and J by 4 bases, and 12 bases separated the two germline ends. Germline V gene data show CDR1 as LGHNA and CDR2 as YSLEER. The CDR3 spans 14 residues. The CDR3 DNA follows: TGCGCCAGCAGCCAGAAGACAGAGCGCTATGGCTACACCTTC. Translation: CASSQKTERYGYTF.

The chain recombines TRBV7-9 with TRBJ1-2; TRBD1 agrees at 7 bases. From germline, CDR1 is SEHNR and CDR2 FQNEAQ (reference sequence). The CDR3 loop spans 12 amino acids. V gave up 2 bases and J gave up 11 bases; unmatched junction bases: 5. This CDR3 is CASSLPMDRYTF. CDR3 coding DNA: TGTGCCAGCAGCTTACCTATGGACAGGTACACCTTC.

This clonotype was observed many times. The V gene is TRBV28, the J gene TRBJ1-1; unclear D gene. Trimming took 7 bases from V and 6 from J, leaving 12 bases between them. Germline V gene data show CDR1 as MDHEN and CDR2 as SYDVKM. The length of the CDR3 is 12 residues. DNA for the CDR3: TGTGCCAGCACCCGTATAAGGGCTGAAGCTTTCTTT. This gives the protein CASTRIRAEAFF. The full variable domain, rest sourced from reference TRBV28 and TRBJ1-1, is DVKVTQSSRYLVKRTGEKVFLECVQDMDHENMFWYRQDPGLGLRLIYFSYDVKMKEKGDIPEGYSVSREKKERFSLILESASTNQTSMYLCASTRIRAEAFFGQGTRLTVV.

The table lists this clonotype with many counts. This rearrangement joins TRBV18 to TRBJ1-1; D is unresolved. Germline V gene sequence: CDR1 KGHSH, CDR2 LQKENI. With 2 bases removed from V and 5 bases from J, the gap between germline ends came to 9 bases. There are 13 residues in the CDR3. The CDR3 sequence: CASSPSGGTEAFF. In DNA form, the CDR3 reads TGTGCCAGCTCACCAAGTGGCGGAACTGAAGCTTTCTTT.

This chain connects TRBV6-1 to TRBJ2-1; D is uncertain. The CDR3 loop spans 13 amino acids. Germline V gene lookup returns CDR1 MNHNS and CDR2 SASEGT. The DNA for the CDR3 is TGTGCTAGTAGGTTCAGCTCCTACAATGAGCAGTTCTTC. Amino acids: CASRFSSYNEQFF.